Following are 3 T cell receptor beta chains from one sample sequenced in a study of cytomegalovirus exposure and HLA in healthy donors. A multiplex PCR was run with 60 Vbeta primers and 13 Jbeta primers. Assay used: immunoSEQ multiplex PCR; TCRdb lists only in-frame clones, some missing. The sample has some 150,000 clones; about 76% are singletons. Material for sequencing was PBMCs. The receptor source for this set is a male donor in good health and CMV-seronegative.

The chain has TRBV4-2 and TRBJ2-6; D unresolved. The CDR3 covers 17 residues. CDR1 is LGHNA and CDR2 is YNFKEQ in the germline V gene. V lost 0 bases and J 0 bases, leaving 9 bases between the germline ends. The CDR3 is CASSQETRSSGANVLTF. The CDR3 DNA is TGTGCCAGCAGCCAAGAGACCCGGAGCTCTGGGGCCAACGTCCTGACTTTC.

This clone appeared a few times. CDR3 in amino acids: CAVGTSGLSYNEQFF. In DNA, the CDR3 is TGTGCCGTCGGGACTAGCGGACTCTCCTACAATGAGCAGTTCTTC. The chain links TRBV5-8 to TRBJ2-1; 11 positions agree with TRBD2. The CDR3 consists of 15 residues. With V trimmed by 10 bases and J by 0 bases, 6 bases remained unmatched. The germline gives CDR1 SGHTS, CDR2 YDEGEE. The whole variable domain, remainder taken from reference TRBV5-8 and TRBJ2-1, is EAGVTQSPTHLIKTRGQQATLRCSPISGHTSVYWYQQALGLGLQFLLWYDEGEERNRGNFPPRFSGRQFPNYSSELNVNALELEDSALYLCAVGTSGLSYNEQFFGPGTRLTVL.

The V gene is TRBV5-1, the J gene TRBJ1-2; 7 nucleotides line up with TRBD1. The trim removed 4 bases at V and 0 bases at J, leaving 9 bases unmatched. Germline CDR1 SGHRS, CDR2 YFSETQ. The CDR3 consists of 16 residues. CDR3 DNA sequence: TGCGCCAGCAGCGCGGGACAGTCCTACCCTAACTATGGCTACACCTTC. The encoded protein is CASSAGQSYPNYGYTF.